These 30 T cell receptor beta chains were sequenced from one sample in a study of blood T cell repertoires in COVID-19. Profiling relied on immunoSEQ multiplex PCR, and the TCRdb table lists in-frame clones only, not all of them. The sample has roughly 240,000 clones, under 90% seen once. Material: PBMCs or T cells enriched from blood (not recorded which). These receptors were obtained from a woman between 40 and 50 years old who had been exposed to COVID-19.

The rearrangement uses TRBV7-6 and TRBJ1-1, with a possible D match to TRBD1 (5 bases). The germline CDR1 and CDR2 sequences are SGHVS and FNYEAQ. V was trimmed by 4 bases and J by 2 bases, leaving 8 bases between them. This CDR3 region has 13 residues. As DNA, the CDR3 is TGTGCCAGCAGCTGGAGGGGAAACACTGAAGCTTTCTTT. Protein product: CASSWRGNTEAFF. The full variable domain, with the rest looked up from reference TRBV7-6 and TRBJ1-1, is GAGVSQSPRYKVTKRGQDVALRCDPISGHVSLYWYRQALGQGPEFLTYFNYEAQQDKSGLPNDRFSAERPEGSISTLTIQRTEQRDSAMYRCASSWRGNTEAFFGQGTRLTVV.

The chain is built from TRBV9 and TRBJ1-6; 9 bases match TRBD1. Germline CDR1 SGDLS, CDR2 YYNGEE. V shed 3 bases and J 11 bases; nucleotides not matched to a gene: 3. This CDR3 is 13 amino acids long. CDR3 protein: CASSADRGPPLHF. In DNA form, the CDR3 reads TGTGCCAGCAGCGCGGACAGGGGTCCACCCCTCCACTTT.

As to this clone: Other nucleotide sequences in the sample specify the same CDR3. V and J are TRBV9 and TRBJ2-7; 8 bases align to TRBD1. The junction had 0 bases not matched to a gene; V was cut back by 3 bases and J by 4 bases. Germline assignment: CDR1 SGDLS and CDR2 YYNGEE. The CDR3 covers 12 residues. The CDR3 DNA sequence: TGTGCCAGCAGCGGGACAGGGTACGAGCAGTACTTC. It yields the protein CASSGTGYEQYF.

This clone was detected only a few times. The rearrangement links TRBV19 to TRBJ1-1; D is possibly TRBD1 (5 bases). The CDR3 is made up of 15 amino acids. Trimming pared 1 base from V and 4 bases from J, leaving 13 bases between. The V gene's germline CDR1 is LNHDA and CDR2 SQIVND (reference sequence). The CDR3 spells CASSIAGRDGTEAFF. CDR3 DNA: TGTGCCAGTAGTATAGCTGGCAGGGATGGCACTGAAGCTTTCTTT. The full variable domain, with the rest looked up from reference TRBV19 and TRBJ1-1, is DGGITQSPKYLFRKEGQNVTLSCEQNLNHDAMYWYRQDPGQGLRLIYYSQIVNDFQKGDIAEGYSVSREKKESFPLTVTSAQKNPTAFYLCASSIAGRDGTEAFFGQGTRLTVV.

The chain carries TRBV29-1 and TRBJ1-4, with 8 bases lining up with TRBD1. Per germline, CDR1 SQVTM and CDR2 ANQGSEA. The CDR3 loop spans 12 amino acids. With V trimmed by 6 bases and J by 10 bases, 7 bases remained unmatched. CDR3 region: CSVDTGGGKLFF. The CDR3 nucleotides are TGCAGCGTGGATACAGGGGGAGGAAAACTGTTTTTT.

The rearrangement uses TRBV18 and TRBJ1-5, with TRBD1 matching over 9 bases. The CDR3 runs 16 residues. Germline CDR1 KGHSH, CDR2 LQKENI. V gave up 4 bases and J gave up 2 bases; unmatched junction bases: 6. This CDR3 reads CASSRDRASGNQPQHF. The CDR3, as DNA: TGTGCCAGCTCACGGGACAGGGCTTCTGGCAATCAGCCCCAGCATTTT.

The chain joins TRBV27 to TRBJ2-1; TRBD1 matches 8 bases. The ends lost 6 bases at V and 7 bases at J; junction bases unmatched: 11. From germline, CDR1 is MNHEY and CDR2 SMNVEV (reference sequence). The CDR3 length is 15 residues. The CDR3 reads CASSPQGARRNEQFF. In DNA, the CDR3 is TGTGCCAGCAGCCCGCAGGGGGCGCGGAGGAATGAGCAGTTCTTC.

This clone occurred a few times. The chain links TRBV11-2 to TRBJ2-2; possibly TRBD2 for D (6 bases). CDR3 length equals 14 residues. Germline V lookup: CDR1 SGHAT, CDR2 FQNNGV. Trimming took 4 bases from V and 5 from J, leaving 11 bases between them. The CDR3 loop reads CASSSQRGTGELFF. The CDR3 coding sequence is TGTGCCAGCAGCTCTCAACGGGGGACCGGGGAGCTGTTTTTT.

The genes are TRBV9 and TRBJ2-1; 13 bases match TRBD2. This CDR3 contains 15 residues. With 3 bases clipped from V and 8 bases from J, the junction kept 5 bases outside the gene matches. Germline V gives CDR1 SGDLS, CDR2 YYNGEE. CDR3 nucleotides: TGTGCCAGCAGCGCTGGGGGACTAGCGGGGTATGAGCAGTTCTTC. Its translation: CASSAGGLAGYEQFF.

The chain carries TRBV7-2 and TRBJ1-2; D might be TRBD1 (5 bases). The CDR3 totals 15 residues. Trimming left V 2 bases short and J 5 bases short, with 15 bases between. Germline loops: CDR1 SGHTA, CDR2 FQGNSA. Here the CDR3 DNA reads TGTGCCAGCAGCTTAAGACAGAACAACCCATATGGCTACACCTTC. This codes for CASSLRQNNPYGYTF.

The rearrangement links TRBV29-1 to TRBJ1-2; 10 bases agree with TRBD1. Germline loops: CDR1 SQVTM, CDR2 ANQGSEA. The CDR3 totals 13 residues. Germline trimming cut 7 bases from V and 3 bases from J; bases unmatched to any gene: 5. This CDR3 is CSATGGVDYGYTF. CDR3 DNA sequence: TGCAGCGCGACAGGGGGCGTGGACTATGGCTACACCTTC.

As for this clone: The same CDR3 can be traced to other DNA sequences in this sample. This chain connects TRBV5-1 to TRBJ1-4, with D perhaps TRBD1 (5 bases). The germline V gene encodes CDR1 SGHRS and CDR2 YFSETQ. The CDR3 contains 16 residues. The V gene lost 3 bases and the J gene lost 0 bases, with 12 bases spanning the gap. The CDR3 sequence is CASSYGGAATNEKLFF. CDR3 DNA: TGCGCCAGCAGCTATGGTGGGGCGGCAACTAATGAAAAACTGTTTTTT.

The chain couples TRBV7-9 to TRBJ1-2; D is unresolved. From germline, CDR1 is SEHNR and CDR2 FQNEAQ (reference sequence). The CDR3 totals 15 residues. V was shortened by 3 bases and J by 6 bases, with 17 bases between the two germline ends. CDR3 sequence reads: CASSFPLAEDNGYTF. The CDR3 nucleotides read TGTGCCAGCAGCTTCCCCTTAGCGGAAGACAATGGCTACACCTTC.

The count of this clone is one. The genes are TRBV25-1 and TRBJ2-3; TRBD1 agrees at 7 bases. The V and J ends lost 7 bases and 3 bases, in that order; junction bases with no gene match: 4. CDR3 length: 13 amino acids. Germline CDR1 MGHDK, CDR2 SYGVNS. The CDR3 DNA sequence: TGTGCCAGCAATTCAGGGGGAACAGATACGCAGTATTTT. This translates into CASNSGGTDTQYF.

The CDR3 is CASSPTGQGSSPLHF. CDR3 nucleotide sequence: TGTGCCAGCAGCCCTACGGGACAGGGGAGTTCACCCCTCCACTTT. The chain uses TRBV5-8 and TRBJ1-6, with TRBD1 identical over 10 bases. The CDR3 runs to 15 residues. V shed 4 bases, J shed 9 bases, and the junction held 7 bases outside the gene matches. Germline V gives CDR1 SGHTS, CDR2 YDEGEE.

The V and J genes are TRBV6-4 and TRBJ1-5; D is unclear. The V gene's germline CDR1 is MRHNA and CDR2 SNTAGT. The germline V and J ends were trimmed by 7 bases and 0 bases, with 10 bases remaining between them. The CDR3 consists of 14 residues. The CDR3 DNA reads TGTGCCAGCACCGAGAATAATAGCAATCAGCCCCAGCATTTT. Its protein product is CASTENNSNQPQHF.

This sequence joins TRBV9 and TRBJ1-4; D is unclear. Germline V lookup: CDR1 SGDLS, CDR2 YYNGEE. The ends were cut back, 0 bases at V and 4 bases at J, with 7 bases in the middle. The CDR3 consists of 14 residues. CDR3 loop: CASSVVAGNEKLFF. The CDR3 DNA is TGTGCCAGCAGCGTAGTTGCCGGTAATGAAAAACTGTTTTTT.

The sample holds one count of this clone. DNA for the CDR3: TGTGCCAGCAGCAACCCCGGGACAGGGGCCCAGCATTTT. It specifies CASSNPGTGAQHF. This chain uses TRBV6-2 or TRBV6-3 with TRBJ1-5; TRBD1 matches at 10 bases. The CDR3 covers 13 residues. V shed 6 bases, J shed 11 bases, and the junction held 7 bases outside the gene matches. Germline values: CDR1 MNHEY, CDR2 SVGEGT.

The sample holds one count of this clone. V usage is TRBV7-8 and J usage is TRBJ2-2; tentative D call: TRBD1 (5 bases). The V gene lost 5 bases and the J gene lost 1 base, with 17 bases spanning the gap. The length of the CDR3 is 17 residues. The germline CDR1 and CDR2 sequences are SGHVS and FQNEAQ. The CDR3 sequence: CASSLLTDSQNTGELFF. The DNA for the CDR3 is TGTGCCAGCAGCCTACTCACCGACAGCCAGAACACCGGGGAGCTGTTTTTT. Supplemented by reference TRBV7-8 and TRBJ2-2, the full variable domain reads GAGVSQSPRYKVAKRGQDVALRCDPISGHVSLFWYQQALGQGPEFLTYFQNEAQLDKSGLPSDRFFAERPEGSVSTLKIQRTQQEDSAVYLCASSLLTDSQNTGELFFGEGSRLTVL.

J is TRBJ1-2 and V is TRBV3-1 (or the pseudogene TRBV3-2); D is ambiguous. The CDR3 spans 12 residues. Between the trimmed V and J ends, which lost 2 bases and 7 bases, there was a span of 8 bases. The germline gives CDR1 LGHDT, CDR2 YNNKEL (reference sequence). CDR3 sequence reads: CASSQRPSGYTF. In DNA form, the CDR3 reads TGTGCCAGCAGCCAAAGGCCTAGTGGCTACACCTTC.

The CDR3 loop reads CASSTAGTSTETQYF. The CDR3 DNA follows: TGCGCCAGCAGCACGGCCGGGACTAGCACGGAGACCCAGTACTTC. The chain uses TRBV5-1 and TRBJ2-5; 9 positions match TRBD2. After removal of 4 bases from V and 5 bases from J, the junction contained 9 bases not matched to a gene. The germline gives CDR1 SGHRS, CDR2 YFSETQ. This CDR3 has 15 residues.

The table lists this clone with a count of one. The chain links TRBV18 to TRBJ1-2; D remains ambiguous. V was clipped by 2 bases and J by 6 bases, with 10 bases between them. The germline V gene has CDR1 KGHSH and CDR2 LQKENI. This CDR3 has 13 amino acids. The CDR3 loop reads CASSPNSGDGYTF. The CDR3 region has the DNA TGTGCCAGCTCACCAAATAGCGGGGATGGCTACACCTTC. Filled out from reference TRBV18 and TRBJ1-2, the complete variable domain reads NAGVMQNPRHLVRRRGQEARLRCSPMKGHSHVYWYRQLPEEGLKFMVYLQKENIIDESGMPKERFSAEFPKEGPSILRIQQVVRGDSAAYFCASSPNSGDGYTFGSGTRLTVV.

The chain recombines TRBV6-4 with TRBJ1-2, with 10 positions matching TRBD1. With V trimmed by 5 bases and J by 3 bases, 3 bases remained unmatched. CDR3 size: 14 residues. CDR1 is MRHNA, CDR2 SNTAGT, per germline. The chain's CDR3 is CASSSGQGDYGYTF. DNA for the CDR3: TGTGCCAGCAGTAGCGGACAGGGGGACTATGGCTACACCTTC.

This clone has only one observation. V gene TRBV12-2 combines with J gene TRBJ2-3; the table's D call TRBD2 went unverified against the DNA. TRBV12-2 constitutes a pseudogene. The CDR3 sequence is 17 residues long. CDR3 sequence: CASRLPTPGSYTDTQYF. CDR3 sequence (DNA): TGTGCAAGTCGCTTACCGACCCCGGGGTCGTACACAGATACGCAGTATTTT.

The chain uses TRBV29-1 and TRBJ1-1, with D tentatively TRBD1 (6 bases). Deletions cut 3 bases from V and 4 bases from J, with 9 bases between. Germline V CDR1 and CDR2: SQVTM, ANQGSEA. There are 12 residues in the CDR3. Here the CDR3 reads CSVEDSPTEAFF. CDR3 in DNA: TGCAGCGTTGAGGACAGCCCCACTGAAGCTTTCTTT.

This clone appeared a few times. The J gene is TRBJ1-1, the V gene TRBV11-2; 7 bases are shared with TRBD1. Germline values: CDR1 SGHAT, CDR2 FQNNGV. J lost 6 bases, V lost 5 bases, and 9 bases had no gene match. CDR3 length: 14 residues. In DNA form, the CDR3 reads TGTGCCAGCAGCCGACAGGGAAGTTTCGCTGAAGCTTTCTTT. It translates to CASSRQGSFAEAFF.

This sequence joins TRBV7-9 and TRBJ1-2; TRBD1 matches 7 bases. Germline V gene lookup returns CDR1 SEHNR and CDR2 FQNEAQ (reference sequence). The CDR3 is made up of 14 amino acids. Unmatched junction bases numbered 10, after V lost 5 bases and J lost 7 bases. CDR3 sequence reads: CASSPDVSGGGYTF. Written as DNA, the CDR3 is TGTGCCAGCAGCCCAGACGTTTCAGGGGGTGGCTACACCTTC.

CDR3 in DNA: TGCAGTGCTAGAGCCGAGCTGGGCTACACCTTC. Translating gives CSARAELGYTF. This chain connects TRBV20-1 to TRBJ1-2; D not certain. This CDR3 has 11 residues. Germline CDR1 DFQATT, CDR2 SNEGSKA (reference sequence). With 1 base removed from V and 8 bases from J, the gap between germline ends came to 8 bases.

The chain combines TRBV29-1 with TRBJ1-5; TRBD1 might be the D (5 bases). The CDR3 is 13 residues long. The V end lost 3 bases, the J end lost 3 bases, and 9 bases lay between the germline ends. CDR1 and CDR2 from the germline V gene are SQVTM and ANQGSEA. The CDR3 here is CSVDQGLNQPQHF. CDR3 sequence (DNA): TGCAGCGTTGACCAGGGACTCAATCAGCCCCAGCATTTT. Filled out from reference TRBV29-1 and TRBJ1-5, the complete variable domain reads SAVISQKPSRDICQRGTSLTIQCQVDSQVTMMFWYRQQPGQSLTLIATANQGSEATYESGFVIDKFPISRPNLTFSTLTVSNMSPEDSSIYLCSVDQGLNQPQHFGDGTRLSIL.

The chain joins TRBV7-8 to TRBJ1-1, with D unclear. This CDR3 has 14 residues. Trimming removed 1 base at V and 1 base at J, with 7 bases between. Germline-derived CDR1 and CDR2 are SGHVS and FQNEAQ. Written as DNA, the CDR3 is TGTGCCAGCAGCTTAGGTCCGAGGAACACTGAAGCTTTCTTT. It yields the protein CASSLGPRNTEAFF.